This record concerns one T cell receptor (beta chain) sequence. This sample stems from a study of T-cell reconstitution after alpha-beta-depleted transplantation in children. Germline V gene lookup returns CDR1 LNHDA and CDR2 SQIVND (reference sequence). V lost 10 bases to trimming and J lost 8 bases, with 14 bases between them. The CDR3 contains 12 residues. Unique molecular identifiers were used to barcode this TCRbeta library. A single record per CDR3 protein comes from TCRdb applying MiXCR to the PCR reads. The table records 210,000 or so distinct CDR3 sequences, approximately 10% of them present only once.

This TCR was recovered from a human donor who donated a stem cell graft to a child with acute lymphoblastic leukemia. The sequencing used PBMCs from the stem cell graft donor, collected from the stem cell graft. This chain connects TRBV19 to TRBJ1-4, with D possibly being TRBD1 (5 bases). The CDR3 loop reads CATGGGDEKLFF. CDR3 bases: TGTGCCACCGGGGGAGGGGACGAAAAACTGTTTTTT.